This T cell receptor (beta chain) is drawn from a study of shared clonotypes between healthy human individuals. Assay used: immunoSEQ multiplex PCR; TCRdb lists only in-frame clones, some missing. The table records more than 80,000 clones, under 80% of them present only once. Study-level results: Genetic and exposure-history diversity was limited by the small donor number.

About this clone: Its antigen is as yet unknown.

The V and J ends lost 2 bases and 0 bases respectively, with 12 bases between them. This CDR3 spans 16 amino acids. The germline V gene has CDR1 SGHRS and CDR2 YFSETQ. V gene TRBV5-1 combines with J gene TRBJ1-3; D is unresolved. The sequencing sample was made of memory CD8+ T cells sorted from blood. Specified subset: CD45RO+ cells pooled with CCR7-negative TemRA cells. The TCR comes from a man aged 25-45 years in good health. CDR3 DNA sequence: TGCGCCAGCAGCTTCCCCCGGGCCAACTCTGGAAACACCATATATTTT. Amino acid sequence: CASSFPRANSGNTIYF.